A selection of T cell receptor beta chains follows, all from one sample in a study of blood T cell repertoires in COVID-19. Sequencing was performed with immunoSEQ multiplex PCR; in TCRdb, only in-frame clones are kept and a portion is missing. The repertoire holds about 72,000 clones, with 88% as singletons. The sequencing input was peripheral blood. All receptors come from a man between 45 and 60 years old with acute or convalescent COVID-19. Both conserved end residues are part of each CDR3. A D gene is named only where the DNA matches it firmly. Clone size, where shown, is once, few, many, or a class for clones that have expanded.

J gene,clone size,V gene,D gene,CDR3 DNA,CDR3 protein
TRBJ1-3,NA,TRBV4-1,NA,TGCGCCAGCAGCCAAGTCGCCACAGGATCTGGAAACACCATATATTTT,CASSQVATGSGNTIYF
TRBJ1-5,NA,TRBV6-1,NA,TGTGCCAGCAGTGAACCAGTTAGCAATCAGCCCCAGCATTTT,CASSEPVSNQPQHF
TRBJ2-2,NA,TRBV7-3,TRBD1,TGTGCCAGCAGCTCCCACAGGGGGCGCGCGGTACGAACTCACACCGGGGAGCTGTTTTTT,CASSSHRGRAVRTHTGELFF
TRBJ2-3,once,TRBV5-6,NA,TGTGCCAGCAGCAACATTGACACAGATACGCAGTATTTT,CASSNIDTDTQYF
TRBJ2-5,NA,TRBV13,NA,TGTGCCAGCATCCGTTCGGGCAGGGCAGTTCAGAGAGAGACCCAGTACTTC,CASIRSGRAVQRETQYF
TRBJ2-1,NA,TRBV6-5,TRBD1,TGTGCCAGCAGTAGGGACAGGGGAAATTACAATGAGCAGTTCTTC,CASSRDRGNYNEQFF
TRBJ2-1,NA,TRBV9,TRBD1,TGTGCCAGCAGCCTCGGGACAGGGACTTACAATGAGCAGTTCTTC,CASSLGTGTYNEQFF
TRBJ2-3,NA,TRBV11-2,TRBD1,TGTGCCAGCAGCCTGGGACAGGGGAGAGATACGCAGTATTTT,CASSLGQGRDTQYF
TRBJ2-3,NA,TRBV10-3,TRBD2,TGTGCCATCAGGGAATTACCGGGACTAGCGGGGGGGGAAGGGACAGATACGCAGTATTTT,CAIRELPGLAGGEGTDTQYF
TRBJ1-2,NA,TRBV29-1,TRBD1,TGCAGCGCCAGGACAGGGATTGACTATGGCTACACCTTC,CSARTGIDYGYTF
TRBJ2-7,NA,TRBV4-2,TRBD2,TGTGCCAGCAGCCAAGGAACGGGGGGGGCTTCCATCTACGAGCAGTACTTC,CASSQGTGGASIYEQYF
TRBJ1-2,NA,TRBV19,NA,TGTGCCAGCTCCGCCGGGGGGACGGAATACTATGGCTACACCTTC,CASSAGGTEYYGYTF
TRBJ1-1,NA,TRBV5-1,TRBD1,TGCGCCAGCAGCGGGACAGGGATTGGGACTGAAGCTTTCTTT,CASSGTGIGTEAFF
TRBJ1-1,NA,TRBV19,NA,TGTGCCAGTCAGGGAGGAGGGACTGAAGCTTTCTTT,CASQGGGTEAFF
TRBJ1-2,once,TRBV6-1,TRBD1,TGTGCCAGCAGTTGGACAGGGACGCTTAACTATGGCTACACCTTC,CASSWTGTLNYGYTF
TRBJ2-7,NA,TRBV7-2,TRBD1,TGTGCCAGCAGCTCCCTAACCTTAGGACAGGGGTTCTACGAGCAGTACTTC,CASSSLTLGQGFYEQYF
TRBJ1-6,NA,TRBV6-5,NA,TGTGCCAGCAGGGGAACAGGGTATAATTCACCCCTCCACTTT,CASRGTGYNSPLHF
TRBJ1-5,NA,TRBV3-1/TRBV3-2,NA,TGTGCCAGCAGCCGGACAGCAAATCAGCCCCAGCATTTT,CASSRTANQPQHF
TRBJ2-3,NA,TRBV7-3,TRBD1,TGTGCCAGCGGGACAGGTTCCCGCACAGATACGCAGTATTTT,CASGTGSRTDTQYF
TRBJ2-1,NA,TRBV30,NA,TGTGCCTGGGACAGAGAAACGTACAATGAGCAGTTCTTC,CAWDRETYNEQFF
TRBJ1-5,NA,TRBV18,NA,TGTGCCAGCTCGGTTGGACAGTCCACCGGACAGCCCCAGCATTTT,CASSVGQSTGQPQHF
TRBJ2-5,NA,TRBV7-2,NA,TGTGCCAGCAGCTTGAGTTACAGGGAACAAGAGACCCAGTACTTC,CASSLSYREQETQYF
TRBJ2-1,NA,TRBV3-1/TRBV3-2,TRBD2,TGTGCCAGCAGCCCACGGGTTGGTAGCGGGGGTAACCACAGGAATGAGCAGTTCTTC,CASSPRVGSGGNHRNEQFF
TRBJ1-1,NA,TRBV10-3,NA,TGTGCCATCAGTGACCAACAGGGGAACACTGAAGCTTTCTTT,CAISDQQGNTEAFF
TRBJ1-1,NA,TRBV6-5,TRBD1,TGTGCCAGCAGTCCCGTCCCAGGGGGAAGAACTGAAGCTTTCTTT,CASSPVPGGRTEAFF
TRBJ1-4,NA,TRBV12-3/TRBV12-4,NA,TGTGCCAGCAGGGAGGGTGTGGGTGAAAAACTGTTTTTT,CASREGVGEKLFF
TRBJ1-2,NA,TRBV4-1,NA,TGCGCCAGCAGCCAAGTAGGCACAGGCTATGGCTACACCTTC,CASSQVGTGYGYTF
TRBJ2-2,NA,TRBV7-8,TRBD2,TGTGCCAGCAGCGTTAGCGGGGGGACAACCGGGGAGCTGTTTTTT,CASSVSGGTTGELFF
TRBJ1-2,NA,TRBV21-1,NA,TGTGCCAGCACCCCTTCAGAGGAAAATTCTTTGGCCTTC,CASTPSEENSLAF
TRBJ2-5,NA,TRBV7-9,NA,TGTGCCAGCAGCCAGCGGGCAGAGACCCAGTACTTC,CASSQRAETQYF
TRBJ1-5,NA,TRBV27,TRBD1,TGTGCCAGCAGAACGACAGGGGGAGGTCAGCCCCAGCATTTT,CASRTTGGGQPQHF